This passage covers 22 T cell receptor beta chains from one sample sequenced in a study of regulatory T cells in long-lasting Graves disease. Sample time point: persistent/refractory GD, antithyroid drugs over 5 years with positive TRAb. PBMC RNA was the source of the TCR library. Arm-PCR with iRepertoire HTBI primers amplified the CDR3 regions for these TCR beta libraries. TCRdb ran MiXCR on the multiplex PCR reads and lists one entry per CDR3 protein. The sample carries a few hundred thousand distinct CDR3 sequences, 20% to 30% recorded once. The sequencing used peripheral blood mononuclear cells (PBMCs), collected when the disease was refractory, from a patient treated with antithyroid drugs. The receptors here all came from a female donor with Graves disease.

This clonotype was seen at least ten times. The CDR3 bases are TGTGCCAGCAGAATAGGACTCAATCAGCCCCAGCATTTT. Encoded protein: CASRIGLNQPQHF. The chain links TRBV12-3 or TRBV12-4 to TRBJ1-5; no firm D call. The CDR3 has 13 amino acids. Trimming stripped 6 bases from V and 3 bases from J, with 9 bases between.

The CDR3 is CASRASGLNTEAFF. CDR3 nucleotide sequence: TGTGCCAGCAGGGCGTCAGGGCTGAACACTGAAGCTTTCTTT. The chain links TRBV6-1 to TRBJ1-1; D might be TRBD1 (5 bases). The CDR3 runs to 14 residues. Germline values: CDR1 MNHNS, CDR2 SASEGT. Trimming cost V 6 bases and J 0 bases, with 11 bases left between them.

This clonotype has a count of ten or more. The genes are TRBV28 and TRBJ2-3; D remains unclear. The CDR3 has 16 residues. V lost 5 bases to trimming and J lost 6 bases, with 21 bases between them. Per germline, CDR1 MDHEN and CDR2 SYDVKM. The CDR3 DNA sequence: TGTGCCAGCAGTCTCCTTCAAACGCCCCTGGGGGATACGCAGTATTTT. Protein: CASSLLQTPLGDTQYF.

This rearrangement joins TRBV2 to TRBJ2-1; D gene ambiguous. The V end was cut by 5 bases, the J end by 5 bases, with 10 bases between. This CDR3 has 13 residues. Germline CDR1 and CDR2: SNHLY and FYNNEI. This CDR3 reads CASSYYADNEQFF. The CDR3 nucleotides are TGTGCCAGCAGTTACTACGCAGACAATGAGCAGTTCTTC.

The genes are TRBV9 and TRBJ1-1, with 7 bases fitting TRBD1. Unmatched junction bases numbered 8, after V lost 3 bases and J lost 6 bases. The CDR3 has 14 amino acids. The germline CDR1 and CDR2 sequences are SGDLS and YYNGEE. As DNA, the CDR3 is TGTGCCAGCAGCGCGACTACAGGGGTTGCTGAAGCTTTCTTT. This gives the protein CASSATTGVAEAFF.

In its sample, this clonotype was seen many times. CDR3 in amino acids: CASTPGTPQETQYF. The CDR3 nucleotides read TGTGCCAGCACCCCCGGGACTCCACAAGAGACCCAGTACTTC. The V and J genes are TRBV12-3 or TRBV12-4 and TRBJ2-5; maybe TRBD2 (6 bases). V gave up 7 bases and J gave up 2 bases, with 14 bases separating them. CDR3 length equals 14 residues.

The J gene is TRBJ2-7, the V gene TRBV6-1, with 14 bases fitting TRBD2. The CDR3 extends over 15 amino acids. J was trimmed by 2 bases and V by 7 bases; bases with no gene match: 4. Germline values: CDR1 MNHNS, CDR2 SASEGT. CDR3 in amino acids: CASTKGLAGAYEQYF. The CDR3 DNA follows: TGTGCCAGCACCAAGGGACTAGCGGGAGCCTACGAGCAGTACTTC.

This clonotype was observed a few times. Just one base apart from a much larger clone, this may be a read error. As the CDR3 is not closed by the conserved phenylalanine or tryptophan, this likely results from a read error. This rearrangement joins TRBV6-1 to TRBJ2-7; 9 nucleotides align to TRBD2. CDR3 size: 15 residues. CDR1 is MNHNS, CDR2 SASEGT, per germline. V shed 6 bases and J 0 bases; nucleotides not matched to a gene: 6. CDR3 bases: TGTGCCAGCAGAAGAAGTAGCGGGAGCTCCTACGAGCAGTACCTC. It codes for CASRRSSGSSYEQYL.

This clonotype appeared a few times. V usage is TRBV7-9 and J usage is TRBJ2-7, with D perhaps TRBD2 (5 bases). Looked up from germline, CDR1 is SEHNR and CDR2 is FQNEAQ (reference sequence). V dropped 5 bases and J dropped 6 bases, with 17 bases sitting between them. The CDR3 has 14 residues. Here the CDR3 DNA reads TGTGCCAGCAGCGTCAGAGGAGGCCTCAGCGAGCAGTACTTC. As protein: CASSVRGGLSEQYF.

This clonotype was picked up many times. The chain employs TRBV30 and TRBJ2-7, with D possibly being TRBD1 or TRBD2 (6 bases each). The germline V and J ends were trimmed by 0 bases and 6 bases, with 9 bases remaining between them. This CDR3 spans 12 amino acids. Germline V gene lookup returns CDR1 GTSNPN and CDR2 SVGIG (reference sequence). The CDR3 DNA sequence: TGTGCCTGGAGTGTTGGGGGGCGCGAGCAGTACTTC. This sequence encodes CAWSVGGREQYF.

In this sample, this clonotype turned up many times. The chain links TRBV28 to TRBJ1-6; tentative D call: TRBD1 (6 bases). The CDR3 extends over 14 amino acids. Trimming left V 4 bases short and J 9 bases short, with 13 bases between. From germline, CDR1 is MDHEN and CDR2 SYDVKM. The CDR3 region is CASSSGTSFSPLHF. DNA of the CDR3: TGTGCCAGCAGTTCGGGGACATCTTTTTCACCCCTCCACTTT.

The chain uses TRBV30 and TRBJ2-6; a weak D match, TRBD2 (6 bases). V dropped 5 bases and J dropped 2 bases, with 22 bases sitting between them. The CDR3 totals 18 residues. CDR1 is GTSNPN, CDR2 SVGIG, per germline (reference sequence). CDR3: CAWDGVGGLKPGANVLTF. For the CDR3, the DNA is TGTGCCTGGGATGGGGTAGGAGGGCTAAAACCTGGGGCCAACGTCCTGACTTTC.

Concerning this clonotype: An end of the junction differs from the germline gene, which may be a read error. J is TRBJ2-7 and V is TRBV6-5, with D unclear. Looked up from germline, CDR1 is MNHEY and CDR2 is SVGAGI. This CDR3 has 14 amino acids. The CDR3 protein is CAGSYSIRSYEQYF. The DNA of the CDR3 is TGTGCCGGCAGTTACTCGATTAGATCCTACGAGCAGTACTTC.

At least ten counts were recorded for this clonotype. The chain links TRBV28 to TRBJ1-5; TRBD1 matches 10 bases. Germline values: CDR1 MDHEN, CDR2 SYDVKM. After removal of 6 bases from V and 9 bases from J, the junction contained 5 bases not matched to a gene. CDR3 size: 13 residues. The CDR3 nucleotides are TGTGCCAGCAGGGACAGGGGGTCATCGCCCCAGCATTTT. As protein: CASRDRGSSPQHF.

The V gene is TRBV7-3, the J gene TRBJ1-1; 7 bases fit TRBD1. J was trimmed by 5 bases and V by 5 bases; bases with no gene match: 5. The CDR3 sequence is 13 residues long. In germline, CDR1 is SGHTA, CDR2 FQGTGA. CDR3 nucleotide sequence: TGTGCCAGCAGCGCGACAGGGCCGACTGAAGCTTTCTTT. Protein: CASSATGPTEAFF.

The chain has TRBV19 and TRBJ2-1; the D is unclear. V shed 3 bases and J shed 6 bases, with 9 bases lying between them. CDR3 length: 13 residues. Looked up from germline, CDR1 is LNHDA and CDR2 is SQIVND (reference sequence). The CDR3 sequence is CASSIRLGNEQFF. The CDR3 region has the DNA TGTGCCAGTAGTATCCGGTTGGGCAATGAGCAGTTCTTC.

This clonotype was observed many times. The chain links TRBV11-2 to TRBJ2-7, with D uncertain. This CDR3 comprises 11 residues. With 4 bases removed from V and 7 bases from J, the gap between germline ends came to 8 bases. Germline assignment: CDR1 SGHAT and CDR2 FQNNGV. The CDR3 sequence: CASSSTWEQYF. The DNA for the CDR3 is TGTGCCAGCAGCTCAACCTGGGAGCAGTACTTC.

This clonotype was counted a few times. The chain recombines TRBV11-2 with TRBJ1-1, with D unclear. The CDR3 totals 15 residues. Germline V CDR1 and CDR2: SGHAT, FQNNGV. The V end was cut by 7 bases, the J end by 2 bases, with 17 bases between. The CDR3 nucleotides are TGTGCCAGCACCTTTCGGAGGGCTTTAAACACTGAAGCTTTCTTT. This translates into CASTFRRALNTEAFF.

This clonotype has at least ten counts. The genes are TRBV10-1 and TRBJ2-5; a weak D match, TRBD1 (5 bases). With 2 bases removed from V and 3 bases from J, the gap between germline ends came to 22 bases. This CDR3 comprises 18 residues. The V gene's germline CDR1 is WNHNN and CDR2 SYGVQD (reference sequence). The DNA of the CDR3 is TGCGCCAGCAGTGAGACCGTAACGACAGACGAAATTAAAGAGACCCAGTACTTC. Encoded protein: CASSETVTTDEIKETQYF.

Note on this clonotype: A clone one base away is much larger, so this may be a read error. V gene TRBV20-1 combines with J gene TRBJ2-7; TRBD1 matches 10 bases. With 5 bases clipped from V and 6 bases from J, the junction kept 10 bases outside the gene matches. This CDR3 region has 14 residues. CDR1 is DFQATT, CDR2 SNEGSKA, per germline (reference sequence). The CDR3 reads CSAAGQGEYCEQYF. The CDR3 DNA follows: TGCAGTGCTGCCGGACAGGGGGAATACTGCGAGCAGTACTTC.

As regards this clonotype: A read error is possible here, since a much larger clone lies one base away. The J gene is TRBJ2-5, the V gene TRBV15; D uncertain. This CDR3 is built from 15 residues. Per germline, CDR1 LNHNV and CDR2 YYDKDF (reference sequence). Between the trimmed V and J ends, which lost 6 bases and 3 bases, there was a span of 17 bases. The chain's CDR3 is CATRFRNGPEETQYF. CDR3 sequence (DNA): TGTGCCACCAGATTTAGAAACGGGCCAGAAGAGACCCAGTACTTC.

This clonotype was detected a few times. The gene calls are TRBV7-2 and TRBJ2-6, with D possibly being TRBD1 (8 bases). Germline V lookup: CDR1 SGHTA, CDR2 FQGNSA. Trimming stripped 5 bases from V and 2 bases from J, with 22 bases between. This CDR3 is 19 amino acids long. This CDR3 reads CASSTGGAGRGTGANVLTF. The CDR3 DNA is TGTGCCAGCAGCACAGGGGGGGCAGGTCGGGGGACTGGGGCCAACGTCCTGACTTTC.